The clone carrying this T cell receptor (beta chain) was recorded many times. This specimen belongs to a study of early T cells in non-severe SARS-CoV-2 infection. Researchers tagged individual cDNA molecules with unique molecular identifiers. TCRdb reprocessed the 5' RACE reads via MiXCR and lists one record per CDR3 protein. Among 45,000 to 55,000 distinct CDR3 sequences, about 9.8% were seen once, and the ten largest hold roughly 8.3%. CDR1 MDHEN and CDR2 SYDVKM come from the germline V gene. This CDR3 has 11 residues. Trimming left V 11 bases short and J 8 bases short, with 15 bases between. Sequenced input: whole blood. The chain joins TRBV28 to TRBJ1-2; D is perhaps TRBD1 (5 bases). The TCR originated in an adult who was a healthcare worker with PCR-confirmed SARS-CoV-2 infection or an uninfected control (not recorded which). As DNA, the CDR3 is TGTGCCTCCGGGACCGCCCGCGGCTACACCTTC. Protein product: CASGTARGYTF.